A single sample is the source of the 20 T cell receptor beta chains below, sequenced in a study of cytomegalovirus exposure and HLA in healthy donors. PCR used 60 Vbeta primers and 13 Jbeta primers. Here immunoSEQ multiplex PCR was the method, and the copy in TCRdb shows in-frame clones only, minus some. The table includes roughly 120,000 clones, roughly 72% detected once. What was sequenced was PBMCs. The receptors were gathered from a woman aged 50 to 60 in good health and CMV-seropositive.

The chain recombines TRBV19 with TRBJ1-2; D is unclear. V lost 5 bases, J lost 1 base, and 17 bases lay in between. The germline V gene encodes CDR1 LNHDA and CDR2 SQIVND (reference sequence). This CDR3 is 16 amino acids long. CDR3 protein: CASSGSGRANNYGYTF. CDR3 in DNA: TGTGCCAGTAGTGGCTCTGGGCGGGCAAATAACTATGGCTACACCTTC.

V gene TRBV27 combines with J gene TRBJ2-2; TRBD2 is a possible D gene (6 bases). Germline CDR1 reads MNHEY; CDR2 reads SMNVEV (reference sequence). The CDR3 length is 13 residues. V was shortened by 3 bases and J by 6 bases, with 8 bases between the two germline ends. The DNA of the CDR3 is TGTGCCAGCAGTTTCAGGGAGGCCGGGGAGCTGTTTTTT. It is translated as CASSFREAGELFF.

V usage is TRBV27 and J usage is TRBJ2-2, with D perhaps matching TRBD1 (6 bases). CDR3 size: 13 residues. Trimming shortened V by 5 bases and J by 4 bases, and 8 bases separated the two germline ends. Per germline, CDR1 MNHEY and CDR2 SMNVEV (reference sequence). The CDR3 here is CASSTGFTGELFF. CDR3 DNA sequence: TGTGCCAGCAGTACAGGGTTCACCGGGGAGCTGTTTTTT.

The rearrangement links TRBV25-1 to TRBJ1-1; perhaps TRBD1 as D (5 bases). Trimming removed 4 bases at V and 5 bases at J, with 11 bases between. Germline CDR1 is MGHDK and CDR2 is SYGVNS. CDR3 length: 13 residues. The CDR3 loop reads CASSGLYRTEAFF. DNA for the CDR3: TGTGCCAGCAGTGGGCTTTACAGGACTGAAGCTTTCTTT.

Details on this clone: The sample holds other DNA sequences that translate to the same CDR3. The V and J genes are TRBV29-1 and TRBJ2-2, with TRBD1 identical over 8 bases. CDR3 size: 18 residues. Germline V gene data show CDR1 as SQVTM and CDR2 as ANQGSEA. J was trimmed by 6 bases and V by 3 bases; bases with no gene match: 18. CDR3 in amino acids: CSVDGTGVTGERAGELFF. CDR3 sequence (DNA): TGCAGCGTTGATGGGACAGGCGTTACTGGGGAGCGGGCCGGGGAGCTGTTTTTT.

The chain joins TRBV7-6 to TRBJ1-3, with D unclear. V lost 4 bases, J lost 3 bases, and 10 bases lay in between. This CDR3 comprises 14 residues. CDR1 is SGHVS and CDR2 is FNYEAQ in the germline V gene. CDR3 residues: CASSSLGSGNTIYF. CDR3 coding DNA: TGTGCCAGCAGCTCCCTAGGGAGTGGAAACACCATATATTTT.

A single count supports this clone. J is TRBJ2-5 and V is TRBV7-9; TRBD1 matches 10 bases. Trimming cost V 4 bases and J 4 bases; bases outside gene matches: 6. CDR1 SEHNR and CDR2 FQNEAQ come from the germline V gene (reference sequence). There are 15 residues in the CDR3. The CDR3 is CASSYPGQGRETQYF. The DNA of the CDR3 is TGTGCCAGCAGCTACCCGGGACAGGGGCGAGAGACCCAGTACTTC.

V and J are TRBV7-9 and TRBJ2-7; perhaps TRBD1 as D (6 bases). V lost 1 base, J lost 5 bases, and 18 bases lay in between. The V gene's germline CDR1 is SEHNR and CDR2 FQNEAQ (reference sequence). This CDR3 has 16 residues. In nucleotides, the CDR3 is TGTGCCAGCAGCTTAGGTCCAGGGGCAGGTTCCAACGAGCAGTACTTC. Residues: CASSLGPGAGSNEQYF.

This clone was counted between two and nine times. The gene calls are TRBV28 and TRBJ1-1; weak D call: TRBD1 (6 bases). The CDR3 runs 16 residues. Between the trimmed V and J ends, which lost 5 bases and 1 base, there was a span of 17 bases. Germline CDR1 MDHEN, CDR2 SYDVKM. The CDR3 spells CASSPHGGGSNTEAFF. The CDR3 DNA reads as TGTGCCAGCAGTCCACATGGCGGGGGCTCGAACACTGAAGCTTTCTTT.

CDR3: CASSGTGMSDTQYF. The CDR3, as DNA: TGTGCCAGTAGTGGGACAGGGATGTCAGATACGCAGTATTTT. The J gene is TRBJ2-3, the V gene TRBV19; 9 positions agree with TRBD1. V was pared by 5 bases and J by 4 bases, with 4 bases of the junction left unmatched. In germline, CDR1 is LNHDA, CDR2 SQIVND (reference sequence). This CDR3 has 14 residues.

The chain couples TRBV27 to TRBJ1-5; TRBD1 matches at 7 bases. Germline trimming cut 4 bases from V and 0 bases from J; bases unmatched to any gene: 6. Germline V CDR1 and CDR2: MNHEY, SMNVEV (reference sequence). The CDR3 consists of 16 residues. The CDR3 region is CASSSLTGASNQPQHF. Written as DNA, the CDR3 is TGTGCCAGCAGTTCCCTCACAGGGGCTAGCAATCAGCCCCAGCATTTT.

This chain uses TRBV19 with TRBJ1-1, with a tentative D call TRBD1 (5 bases). V was pared by 6 bases and J by 2 bases, with 10 bases between. CDR3 length: 13 amino acids. The germline CDR1 and CDR2 sequences are LNHDA and SQIVND (reference sequence). The DNA of the CDR3 is TGTGCCAGTAGAGGGGCATTAAACACTGAAGCTTTCTTT. It yields the protein CASRGALNTEAFF.

The chain couples TRBV18 to TRBJ2-7; 11 nucleotides match TRBD1. There are 13 residues in the CDR3. Germline V lookup: CDR1 KGHSH, CDR2 LQKENI. The junction had 1 base not matched to a gene; V was cut back by 5 bases and J by 4 bases. The CDR3 sequence is CASSGDRGYEQYF. CDR3 sequence (DNA): TGTGCCAGCTCAGGGGACAGGGGGTACGAGCAGTACTTC.

The V and J genes are TRBV5-6 and TRBJ1-1; a weak D match, TRBD1 (6 bases). V dropped 0 bases and J dropped 3 bases, with 12 bases sitting between them. The germline V gene encodes CDR1 SGHDT and CDR2 YYEEEE. The CDR3 totals 15 residues. Here the CDR3 DNA reads TGTGCCAGCAGCTTGGACAGGGTATCGGACACTGAAGCTTTCTTT. It encodes CASSLDRVSDTEAFF.

The V gene is TRBV29-1, the J gene TRBJ1-1, with D possibly TRBD1 on 5 matching bases. This CDR3 region has 13 residues. Trimming took off 5 bases at V and 4 bases at J, with 14 bases between the two ends. CDR1 is SQVTM, CDR2 ANQGSEA, per germline. The CDR3 spells CSVRGLGGTEAFF. CDR3 DNA sequence: TGCAGCGTTAGGGGATTGGGGGGCACTGAAGCTTTCTTT. Together with reference TRBV29-1 and TRBJ1-1, the CDR3 gives the full variable domain: SAVISQKPSRDICQRGTSLTIQCQVDSQVTMMFWYRQQPGQSLTLIATANQGSEATYESGFVIDKFPISRPNLTFSTLTVSNMSPEDSSIYLCSVRGLGGTEAFFGQGTRLTVV.

V and J are TRBV7-8 and TRBJ2-7; D is undetermined. V lost 3 bases to trimming and J lost 3 bases, with 9 bases between them. The CDR3 runs 13 residues. Germline assignment: CDR1 SGHVS and CDR2 FQNEAQ. As DNA, the CDR3 is TGTGCCAGCAGCTTGGTACAGCACTACGAGCAGTACTTC. The encoded protein is CASSLVQHYEQYF.

The rearrangement uses TRBV7-2 and TRBJ1-5; D perhaps matches TRBD1 (6 bases). The CDR3 is made up of 15 amino acids. V lost 0 bases to trimming and J lost 6 bases, with 12 bases between them. In germline, CDR1 is SGHTA, CDR2 FQGNSA. The CDR3 loop reads CASSLAAGAGQPQHF. The CDR3 coding sequence is TGTGCCAGCAGCTTAGCGGCAGGGGCGGGTCAGCCCCAGCATTTT.

The chain recombines TRBV7-2 with TRBJ1-2; no definite D call. The CDR3 contains 12 residues. CDR1 is SGHTA, CDR2 FQGNSA, per germline. Trimming cost V 2 bases and J 8 bases, with 9 bases left between them. CDR3 loop: CASSLLERGYTF. CDR3 coding DNA: TGTGCCAGCAGCTTACTGGAGCGGGGCTACACCTTC.

This clone has a handful of counts. V usage is TRBV10-3 and J usage is TRBJ2-4; 7 positions agree with TRBD1. Germline V gene data show CDR1 as ENHRY and CDR2 as SYGVKD. V was clipped by 10 bases and J by 5 bases; unmatched bases: 5. The CDR3 consists of 12 residues. The CDR3 region has the DNA TGTGCCACCAGGACAGGAGAAAACATTCAGTACTTC. Residues: CATRTGENIQYF.

Only one count was recorded for this clone. This chain links TRBV4-3 with TRBJ2-5; 10 bases are shared with TRBD2. Looked up from germline, CDR1 is LGHNA and CDR2 is YSLEER. With V trimmed by 3 bases and J by 5 bases, 12 bases remained unmatched. There are 17 residues in the CDR3. CDR3 in amino acids: CASSQDLVLAGDETQYF. The CDR3 coding sequence is TGCGCCAGCAGCCAGGACCTGGTCCTAGCGGGAGACGAGACCCAGTACTTC.